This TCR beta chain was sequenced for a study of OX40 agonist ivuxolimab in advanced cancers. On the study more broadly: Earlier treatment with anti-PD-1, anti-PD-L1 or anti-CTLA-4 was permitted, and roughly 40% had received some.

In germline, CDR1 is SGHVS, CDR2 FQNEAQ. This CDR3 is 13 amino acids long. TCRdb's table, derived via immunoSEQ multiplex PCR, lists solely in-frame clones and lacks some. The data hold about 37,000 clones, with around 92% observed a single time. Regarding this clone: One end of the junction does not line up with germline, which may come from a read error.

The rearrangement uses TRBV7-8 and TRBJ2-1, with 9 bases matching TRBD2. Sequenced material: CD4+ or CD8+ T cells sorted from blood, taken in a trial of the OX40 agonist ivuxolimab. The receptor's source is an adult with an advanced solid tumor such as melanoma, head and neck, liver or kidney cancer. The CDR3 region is CASSYRLADSGVF. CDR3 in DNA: TGTGCCAGCAGCTACCGACTAGCGGATAGCGGGGTCTTC.